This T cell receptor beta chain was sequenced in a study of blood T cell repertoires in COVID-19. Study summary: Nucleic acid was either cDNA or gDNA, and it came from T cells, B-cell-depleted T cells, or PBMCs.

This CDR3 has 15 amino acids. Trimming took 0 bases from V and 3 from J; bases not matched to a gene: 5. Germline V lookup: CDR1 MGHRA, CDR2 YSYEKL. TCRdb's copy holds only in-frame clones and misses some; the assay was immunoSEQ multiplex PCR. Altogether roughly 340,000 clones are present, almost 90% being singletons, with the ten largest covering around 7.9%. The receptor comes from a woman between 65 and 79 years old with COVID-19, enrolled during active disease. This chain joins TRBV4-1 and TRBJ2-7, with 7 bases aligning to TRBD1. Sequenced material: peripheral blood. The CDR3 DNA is TGCGCCAGCAGCCAAGAACCAGGGGGATACTACGAGCAGTACTTC. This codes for CASSQEPGGYYEQYF.